These T cell receptor beta chains were read from a single sample in a study of blood T cell repertoires in COVID-19. The table came from immunoSEQ multiplex PCR; TCRdb's copy has only in-frame clones and leaves some out. The sample includes about 140,000 clones, 84% seen only once; the top ten take approximately 9%. The material sequenced was peripheral blood. These receptors all come from a man aged 25 to 40 with COVID-19, enrolled during active disease. Both conserved end residues are part of each CDR3. D genes are given only for firm matches. The size of a clone is reported for some rows only, either as once, few or many, or as a class for expanded clones.

CDR3nt | CDR3aa | abundance | j_gene | d_gene | v_gene
TGTGCCATCAGTCGGAGGGATCAGCCCCAGCATTTT | CAISRRDQPQHF | few | TRBJ1-5 | - | TRBV10-3
TGCGCCAGCAGCCAATCTAGCGGGTACGAGCAGTACTTC | CASSQSSGYEQYF | - | TRBJ2-7 | TRBD2 | TRBV4-1
TGTGCCAGCAGTCCATACAGGACCTCCTATGGCTACACCTTC | CASSPYRTSYGYTF | - | TRBJ1-2 | - | TRBV27
TGTGCCAGCAGCTTAGGAGACAGGGTCTTCCTTTTC | CASSLGDRVFLF | - | TRBJ1-2 | TRBD1 | TRBV11-2
TGTGCCAGCAGCTTTAATCCGACAGCCAGCGAGACCCAGTACTTC | CASSFNPTASETQYF | - | TRBJ2-5 | - | TRBV11-1
TGTGCCAGCAGAGGCTGGGGGGGAGGGAACACTGAAGCTTTCTTT | CASRGWGGGNTEAFF | - | TRBJ1-1 | - | TRBV2
TGTGCTAGTGGTTCACCGGACAGGGGTCACCGGCCCCTCATGAACACTGAAGCTTTCTTT | CASGSPDRGHRPLMNTEAFF | - | TRBJ1-1 | TRBD1 | TRBV12-5
TGTGCCAGCAGCAAAGTGCCCCGGGGAGAGTTAGCTGAAGCTTTCTTT | CASSKVPRGELAEAFF | - | TRBJ1-1 | - | TRBV21-1
TGTGCCAGCAGTCCCACAGGACTAGCGGGAGTCACCGGGGAGCTGTTTTTT | CASSPTGLAGVTGELFF | - | TRBJ2-2 | TRBD2 | TRBV28
TGTGCCAGCAGCCCCACTGGTGGGACAAAAAACATTCAGTACTTC | CASSPTGGTKNIQYF | - | TRBJ2-4 | - | TRBV7-9
TGTGCCAGCAGCGTAGGTAGCGGCACAGATACGCAGTATTTT | CASSVGSGTDTQYF | - | TRBJ2-3 | - | TRBV9
TGTGCCAGCAGTTCTCCGGGACAGGGGGACGAGACCCAGTACTTC | CASSSPGQGDETQYF | - | TRBJ2-5 | TRBD1 | TRBV13
TGTGCCATCAGTGTAGGGGGCCGAGATACGCAGTATTTT | CAISVGGRDTQYF | - | TRBJ2-3 | TRBD1 | TRBV10-3
TGTGCTAGTGCCCGCGGACAGGGGGCCTACAATGAGCAGTTCTTC | CASARGQGAYNEQFF | - | TRBJ2-1 | TRBD1 | TRBV12-5
TGTGCCAGCAGCCTAGCTCCCGGTTTGAACACTGAAGCTTTCTTT | CASSLAPGLNTEAFF | few | TRBJ1-1 | - | TRBV6-6
TGTGCCAGCAGTGACCTATGGGACAGAGGGCCCTATGGCTACACCTTC | CASSDLWDRGPYGYTF | - | TRBJ1-2 | TRBD1 | TRBV6-2/TRBV6-3
TGTGCCAGCAACAGAGCGGGAGCCGCAGAGACCCAGTACTTC | CASNRAGAAETQYF | - | TRBJ2-5 | TRBD2 | TRBV2
TGTGCCAGCAGCCCCCGGGGACTACCCAATGAGCAGTTCTTC | CASSPRGLPNEQFF | - | TRBJ2-1 | TRBD2 | TRBV9